This is a list of T cell receptor beta chains from one sample in a study of radiation and T cells in renal cell carcinoma. Sequenced by immunoSEQ multiplex PCR; TCRdb stores in-frame clones only, minus some. The sample consists of around 170,000 clones, 88% of them appearing once. The source material was blood, sampled from a patient whose treatment included radiotherapy and nephrectomy. The receptors derive from a woman between 45 and 65 years old with renal cell carcinoma. CDR3s include the opening cysteine and the closing phenylalanine or tryptophan. D genes are given only for firm matches. Expanded clones are given a class, and other clones once, few, many or no size at all.

V gene: TRBV2
J gene: TRBJ2-7
clone size: -
D gene: -
CDR3 protein: CASRDSSIRQYF
CDR3 DNA: TGTGCCAGCAGGGACAGTTCGATCCGGCAGTACTTC

V gene: TRBV7-9
J gene: TRBJ1-2
clone size: -
D gene: -
CDR3 protein: CASSLAELTGYGYTF
CDR3 DNA: TGTGCCAGCAGCTTAGCGGAGCTGACGGGCTATGGCTACACCTTC

V gene: TRBV7-2
J gene: TRBJ1-6
clone size: -
D gene: TRBD1
CDR3 protein: CASSSGQLNSPLHF
CDR3 DNA: TGTGCCAGCAGCTCGGGACAGCTGAATTCACCCCTCCACTTT

V gene: TRBV19
J gene: TRBJ1-6
clone size: -
D gene: TRBD1
CDR3 protein: CASSIQGANSPLHF
CDR3 DNA: TGTGCCAGTAGTATACAGGGGGCTAATTCACCCCTCCACTTT

V gene: TRBV6-1
J gene: TRBJ1-3
clone size: -
D gene: -
CDR3 protein: CASSEALTGSGYF
CDR3 DNA: TGTGCCAGCAGTGAAGCGTTAACAGGGTCGGGCTATTTT

V gene: TRBV18
J gene: TRBJ2-3
clone size: -
D gene: TRBD2
CDR3 protein: CASSPTGDYTDTQYF
CDR3 DNA: TGTGCCAGCTCCCCAACCGGGGACTACACAGATACGCAGTATTTT

V gene: TRBV10-3
J gene: TRBJ1-1
clone size: -
D gene: -
CDR3 protein: CAIKGGQGRSEQAEAFF
CDR3 DNA: TGTGCCATCAAGGGGGGGCAGGGACGAAGTGAGCAGGCTGAAGCTTTCTTT

V gene: TRBV29-1
J gene: TRBJ2-1
clone size: -
D gene: -
CDR3 protein: CSVAAARNEQFF
CDR3 DNA: TGCAGCGTTGCGGCAGCCCGGAATGAGCAGTTCTTC

V gene: TRBV7-3
J gene: TRBJ1-1
clone size: -
D gene: TRBD1
CDR3 protein: CASSRGQPNTEAFF
CDR3 DNA: TGTGCCAGCAGCAGGGGACAGCCGAACACTGAAGCTTTCTTT

V gene: TRBV19
J gene: TRBJ1-5
clone size: -
D gene: -
CDR3 protein: CASSTQGNSNQPQHF
CDR3 DNA: TGTGCCAGTAGCACACAGGGCAATAGCAATCAGCCCCAGCATTTT

V gene: TRBV29-1
J gene: TRBJ2-2
clone size: -
D gene: TRBD2
CDR3 protein: CSVPNKGLAGVNTGELFF
CDR3 DNA: TGCAGCGTTCCGAATAAAGGGCTAGCGGGGGTTAACACCGGGGAGCTGTTTTTT

V gene: TRBV6-5
J gene: TRBJ1-2
clone size: few
D gene: -
CDR3 protein: CASSYSWQGGNYGYTF
CDR3 DNA: TGTGCCAGCAGTTACTCGTGGCAAGGAGGGAACTATGGCTACACCTTC

V gene: TRBV7-2
J gene: TRBJ1-3
clone size: -
D gene: -
CDR3 protein: CASSLVAGNTIYF
CDR3 DNA: TGTGCCAGCAGCTTAGTGGCTGGAAACACCATATATTTT

V gene: TRBV14
J gene: TRBJ2-4
clone size: -
D gene: TRBD2
CDR3 protein: CASSQGGLADGGTKNIQYF
CDR3 DNA: TGTGCCAGCAGCCAGGGGGGACTAGCGGACGGAGGGACCAAAAACATTCAGTACTTC

V gene: TRBV7-9
J gene: TRBJ1-5
clone size: -
D gene: TRBD1
CDR3 protein: CASSRGTGANQPQHF
CDR3 DNA: TGTGCCAGCAGCCGGGGGACAGGGGCGAATCAGCCCCAGCATTTT

V gene: TRBV7-2
J gene: TRBJ1-2
clone size: -
D gene: -
CDR3 protein: CASSRSAGTSTLRGYTF
CDR3 DNA: TGTGCCAGCAGCCGTTCTGCCGGGACATCCACTTTGAGGGGCTACACCTTC

V gene: TRBV5-5
J gene: TRBJ2-1
clone size: -
D gene: TRBD1
CDR3 protein: CASSDAGTGYNEQFF
CDR3 DNA: TGTGCCAGCAGCGACGCCGGGACAGGCTACAATGAGCAGTTCTTC

V gene: TRBV5-6
J gene: TRBJ1-2
clone size: -
D gene: TRBD1
CDR3 protein: CASSSPVTGGLGYTF
CDR3 DNA: TGTGCCAGCAGCTCACCCGTAACAGGGGGTTTAGGCTACACCTTC

V gene: TRBV19
J gene: TRBJ2-3
clone size: -
D gene: -
CDR3 protein: CATYPTGGAATTDTQYF
CDR3 DNA: TGTGCCACCTATCCCACTGGGGGGGCAGCGACCACAGATACGCAGTATTTT

V gene: TRBV6-5
J gene: TRBJ2-5
clone size: -
D gene: -
CDR3 protein: CASGGGPRETQYF
CDR3 DNA: TGTGCCTCAGGAGGGGGGCCCCGAGAGACCCAGTACTTC

V gene: TRBV14
J gene: TRBJ2-4
clone size: -
D gene: TRBD2
CDR3 protein: CASSLTSGGPSAKNIQYF
CDR3 DNA: TGTGCCAGCAGCCTGACTAGCGGGGGCCCCTCAGCCAAAAACATTCAGTACTTC

V gene: TRBV5-5
J gene: TRBJ1-4
clone size: -
D gene: -
CDR3 protein: CASSPPMGGNNEKLFF
CDR3 DNA: TGTGCCAGCAGCCCCCCTATGGGGGGGAACAATGAAAAACTGTTTTTT

V gene: TRBV7-2
J gene: TRBJ1-1
clone size: -
D gene: TRBD1
CDR3 protein: CASSITGQGGTEAFF
CDR3 DNA: TGTGCCAGCAGCATCACGGGACAGGGTGGAACTGAAGCTTTCTTT

V gene: TRBV5-1
J gene: TRBJ2-7
clone size: -
D gene: -
CDR3 protein: CASSLGSVSYEQYF
CDR3 DNA: TGCGCCAGCAGCTTGGGCAGCGTCTCCTACGAGCAGTACTTC

V gene: TRBV5-5
J gene: TRBJ2-3
clone size: -
D gene: TRBD1
CDR3 protein: CASSFGTGSTDTQYF
CDR3 DNA: TGTGCCAGCAGCTTTGGGACAGGGAGCACAGATACGCAGTATTTT

V gene: TRBV2
J gene: TRBJ1-5
clone size: once
D gene: -
CDR3 protein: CASSALYARGQPQHF
CDR3 DNA: TGTGCCAGCAGTGCTCTATATGCCCGAGGTCAGCCCCAGCATTTT

V gene: TRBV10-3
J gene: TRBJ2-5
clone size: -
D gene: TRBD2
CDR3 protein: CAISEGLGETQYF
CDR3 DNA: TGTGCCATCAGTGAGGGACTAGGAGAGACCCAGTACTTC

V gene: TRBV6-5
J gene: TRBJ2-5
clone size: -
D gene: -
CDR3 protein: CASQITGTSQETQYF
CDR3 DNA: TGTGCCAGCCAAATAACCGGGACTTCTCAAGAGACCCAGTACTTC

V gene: TRBV9
J gene: TRBJ1-2
clone size: -
D gene: -
CDR3 protein: CASSPNLGPREGGYTF
CDR3 DNA: TGTGCCAGCAGCCCCAACCTGGGTCCTCGAGAGGGGGGCTACACCTTC

V gene: TRBV11-2
J gene: TRBJ2-1
clone size: -
D gene: TRBD1
CDR3 protein: CASSLTGQATYNEQFF
CDR3 DNA: TGTGCCAGCAGCTTAACCGGACAGGCTACCTACAATGAGCAGTTCTTC

V gene: TRBV9
J gene: TRBJ1-1
clone size: -
D gene: TRBD1
CDR3 protein: CASSARDRTNTEAFF
CDR3 DNA: TGTGCCAGCAGCGCCCGGGACAGGACAAACACTGAAGCTTTCTTT

V gene: TRBV30
J gene: TRBJ2-6
clone size: -
D gene: -
CDR3 protein: CAWSRDSGANVLTF
CDR3 DNA: TGTGCCTGGAGTAGAGACTCTGGGGCCAACGTCCTGACTTTC

V gene: TRBV6-6
J gene: TRBJ1-1
clone size: once
D gene: -
CDR3 protein: CASTSRAGTEAFF
CDR3 DNA: TGTGCCAGCACCTCACGGGCCGGGACTGAAGCTTTCTTT

V gene: TRBV19
J gene: TRBJ2-1
clone size: -
D gene: TRBD1
CDR3 protein: CASSTRQGSPNEQFF
CDR3 DNA: TGTGCCAGTAGTACCCGACAGGGATCCCCAAATGAGCAGTTCTTC

V gene: TRBV7-2
J gene: TRBJ2-3
clone size: -
D gene: -
CDR3 protein: CASKQGTTDTQYF
CDR3 DNA: TGTGCCAGCAAACAGGGCACCACAGATACGCAGTATTTT

V gene: TRBV2
J gene: TRBJ2-3
clone size: -
D gene: TRBD2
CDR3 protein: CASLGGGAFDTQYF
CDR3 DNA: TGTGCCAGCCTCGGCGGGGGGGCCTTCGATACGCAGTATTTT

V gene: TRBV25-1
J gene: TRBJ1-6
clone size: -
D gene: TRBD1
CDR3 protein: CASSDGGQGWNSPLHF
CDR3 DNA: TGTGCCAGCAGTGACGGAGGACAGGGGTGGAATTCACCCCTCCACTTT

V gene: TRBV4-3
J gene: TRBJ1-1
clone size: -
D gene: -
CDR3 protein: CASSHGLGGENTEAFF
CDR3 DNA: TGCGCCAGCAGCCACGGATTGGGGGGGGAGAACACTGAAGCTTTCTTT

V gene: TRBV6-5
J gene: TRBJ1-1
clone size: -
D gene: TRBD1
CDR3 protein: CASSPWTGEAFF
CDR3 DNA: TGTGCCAGCAGTCCTTGGACAGGGGAAGCTTTCTTT

V gene: TRBV6-5
J gene: TRBJ1-2
clone size: once
D gene: -
CDR3 protein: CASSYSYGLGGYTF
CDR3 DNA: TGTGCCAGCAGTTACTCTTACGGGTTGGGAGGCTACACCTTC

V gene: TRBV4-3
J gene: TRBJ1-1
clone size: -
D gene: -
CDR3 protein: CASSQVRWEGDGAEAFF
CDR3 DNA: TGCGCCAGCAGCCAAGTAAGGTGGGAGGGGGATGGGGCTGAAGCTTTCTTT

V gene: TRBV5-6
J gene: TRBJ2-5
clone size: -
D gene: -
CDR3 protein: CASSLVPETQYF
CDR3 DNA: TGTGCCAGCAGCTTGGTTCCAGAGACCCAGTACTTC

V gene: TRBV19
J gene: TRBJ1-1
clone size: -
D gene: TRBD1
CDR3 protein: CATGQGGTEAFF
CDR3 DNA: TGTGCCACCGGACAGGGAGGGACTGAAGCTTTCTTT

V gene: TRBV6-5
J gene: TRBJ2-1
clone size: -
D gene: -
CDR3 protein: CASKGRGYNEQFF
CDR3 DNA: TGTGCCAGCAAGGGTCGGGGGTACAATGAGCAGTTCTTC

V gene: TRBV11-2
J gene: TRBJ2-2
clone size: -
D gene: -
CDR3 protein: CASSPRSGTGELFF
CDR3 DNA: TGTGCCAGCAGCCCGAGGTCGGGCACCGGGGAGCTGTTTTTT

V gene: TRBV7-7
J gene: TRBJ1-5
clone size: once
D gene: -
CDR3 protein: CASSQDPSQPQHF
CDR3 DNA: TGTGCTAGCAGCCAAGACCCCTCCCAGCCCCAGCATTTT

V gene: TRBV19
J gene: TRBJ2-3
clone size: -
D gene: -
CDR3 protein: CASAARTVSITDTQYF
CDR3 DNA: TGTGCCAGTGCCGCTAGGACGGTATCTATCACAGATACGCAGTATTTT

V gene: TRBV5-6
J gene: TRBJ2-1
clone size: -
D gene: -
CDR3 protein: CASSLQPNNEQFF
CDR3 DNA: TGTGCCAGCAGCTTGCAGCCCAACAATGAGCAGTTCTTC

V gene: TRBV7-2
J gene: TRBJ2-7
clone size: many
D gene: -
CDR3 protein: CASSPGEDEQYF
CDR3 DNA: TGTGCCAGCAGCCCCGGAGAGGACGAGCAGTACTTC

V gene: TRBV2
J gene: TRBJ1-5
clone size: -
D gene: TRBD1
CDR3 protein: CASREGADPFQPQHF
CDR3 DNA: TGTGCCAGCCGTGAGGGGGCTGATCCGTTTCAGCCCCAGCATTTT

V gene: TRBV18
J gene: TRBJ2-5
clone size: -
D gene: -
CDR3 protein: CASSEGERETQYF
CDR3 DNA: TGTGCCAGCTCAGAGGGGGAGCGAGAGACCCAGTACTTC

V gene: TRBV6-6
J gene: TRBJ1-4
clone size: -
D gene: -
CDR3 protein: CASSYKGSTNEKLFF
CDR3 DNA: TGTGCCAGCAGTTACAAAGGGTCAACTAATGAAAAACTGTTTTTT

V gene: TRBV19
J gene: TRBJ2-1
clone size: -
D gene: TRBD2
CDR3 protein: CASSAHLAGVYNEQFF
CDR3 DNA: TGTGCCAGTAGTGCGCATCTAGCGGGGGTTTACAATGAGCAGTTCTTC

V gene: TRBV2
J gene: TRBJ2-7
clone size: once
D gene: -
CDR3 protein: CASSVILGREQYF
CDR3 DNA: TGTGCCAGCAGTGTAATTTTGGGGCGCGAGCAGTACTTC

V gene: TRBV19
J gene: TRBJ2-5
clone size: -
D gene: TRBD2
CDR3 protein: CASSLLGGQETQYF
CDR3 DNA: TGTGCCAGCAGCCTTCTGGGGGGGCAAGAGACCCAGTACTTC

V gene: TRBV4-1
J gene: TRBJ1-5
clone size: -
D gene: -
CDR3 protein: CASSQDFRVSQPQHF
CDR3 DNA: TGCGCCAGCAGCCAAGATTTTAGGGTTAGTCAGCCCCAGCATTTT

V gene: TRBV10-3
J gene: TRBJ1-1
clone size: -
D gene: -
CDR3 protein: CAISSEGVNTEAFF
CDR3 DNA: TGTGCCATCAGCTCAGAAGGGGTGAACACTGAAGCTTTCTTT